The present entry profiles one T cell receptor (beta chain) with its context. This clone has just a few counts. Its specific antigen is unknown. No qualities accompany the bases; no much larger clone lies one base away. From V the trimming removes 4 bases and from J it removes 3 bases, while the gene matches leave 3 bases of the junction unaccounted for. CDR1 and CDR2 were assigned from the germline V gene as SGDLS and YYNGEE. Inclusive of the bounding cysteine and phenylalanine, the CDR3 is 13 residues long. Of the read, only the CDR3 DNA is kept; its 39 bases are in frame from base 1. These data are taken from a study of cytomegalovirus exposure and HLA in healthy donors (dated 2017 in TCRdb). In the study overall: An earlier analysis of approximately 590 of the donors reported 250 to 350 Gb of sequence data and 117 million unique TCR beta sequences from 190 million or so T cells. An early release that covered fewer than 800 HLA-typed donors contained around 300 gigabases of sequencing data and 70 million to 100 million unique TCR sequences. The genetic ancestry cluster associated with self-reported Caucasian donors included about 81% of the roughly 380 genotyped donors. The aim of the study was to test whether cataloging public T cell receptors could identify signatures of past pathogen exposure. Using immunosequencing, the study profiled T cell repertoires from 666 subjects and related those repertoires to cytomegalovirus serostatus. A separate validation cohort of roughly 120 different subjects was used in addition to the 666-subject first cohort. To predict cytomegalovirus infection status, the study brought together high-throughput TCR immunosequencing, statistical association of individual TCRs with disease status, and machine learning. A later analysis re-analyzed previously published TCR beta repertoires from approximately 670 donors and added high-resolution HLA genotyping to study TCR occurrence patterns. Rather than drawing on any new phenotypic data, the later analysis identified candidate immune exposures from TCR beta sequences and the way those sequences occurred across donors. An earlier analysis of 500 to 650 of the donors applied high-throughput TCR beta sequencing to assess whether each TCR beta V gene segment acted as functional or pseudogenic. Donor age, sex, ethnicity and CMV serostatus were collected together with the repertoire data. In a later genetic analysis, genome-wide SNP genotypes for about 65% of the roughly 670 donors were used, and that subset was treated as a discovery cohort. All discovery cohort repertoires had been generated on a single sequencing platform. HLA typing covered class I and class II loci at four-digit resolution. Typing coverage differed by locus: A, B, C, DRB1 and DQB1 were typed in about 629-640 donors, DQA1 in about 510, DPA1 in approximately 610, and DPB1 in roughly 470. Roughly five DR-DQ haplotypes were handled as single units for association and clustering because linkage in the cohort was strong. On average, over 200,000 unique TCR beta nucleotide sequences were sequenced per donor among 398 genotyped donors of the cohort, with about 19% of those sequences being non-productive. Results and caveats for the whole study, not just this receptor: Because some donors lacked HLA typing at each locus, the association tests relied only on the typed subset. According to the authors, the approach could potentially be generalized to other disease states and immunological phenotypes. A later analysis found that HLA-associated TCR beta chains were more clonally expanded and had lower generation probabilities than equally common non-associated chains. In this cohort, only TCR beta chains were sequenced, and detectable features were limited by the absence of alpha or paired-chain data. A further reported finding was that TCR beta sequences accurately predicted the HLA-A and HLA-B alleles for most subjects in the first cohort. The study listed approximately 150 TCR beta chains as associated with cytomegalovirus. While some public TCRs were present in many individuals, most TCR sequences turned up only very rarely across donors. Most CMV-associated TCR beta chains appeared to be HLA-restricted in a later analysis, and the HLA associations seemed to be driven largely by CMV exposure. Correlated functional status among segregating V segments might be attributable to linkage disequilibrium, but an unknown experimental factor could not be ruled out. The only immune exposure information available for the cohort was CMV serostatus. In a later analysis, 16,951 TCR beta sequences were associated with specific HLA alleles at a false discovery rate of 0.05. The 87-base-pair reads could not distinguish some IMGT-functional V segments, including TRBV6-2 and TRBV6-3, so those segments were excluded. When HLA alleles, especially DR and DQ, strongly co-occurred, attributing TCR associations to individual alleles was difficult. Because counts were too low, approximately 18 rarely observed V segments, including chromosome 9 orphons, were excluded from the earlier analysis of 500 to 700 of the donors. An association between a missense DCLRE1C variant and V-gene and J-gene trimming of TCR beta chains was found in a later genetic analysis and replicated in an independent cohort. A cluster of highly shared sequence variants was judged likely to represent a technical artifact of the sequencing pipeline. Broadly in line with IMGT annotations, most TCR beta V segments showed up in productive rearrangements about 87% or about 30% of the time in an earlier analysis of a few hundred of the donors. According to a later genetic analysis, donors in an Asian-associated ancestry cluster had fewer N-insertions in productive TCRs than the approximately 630-donor mean. A few of the identified cytomegalovirus-associated TCR beta chains were confirmed in vitro to be specific for cytomegalovirus antigens. Roughly uniform sequencing depth across donors was assumed in presence/absence analyses, although this assumption may not hold. According to a later analysis, parvovirus B19, influenza, CMV and Epstein-Barr virus appeared linked to several top co-occurrence clusters. Cytomegalovirus status was reported to be diagnosed by the classifier with high specificity and sensitivity in both the original and validation cohorts. A later analysis found that TCR association rates varied across HLA loci, with DRB1 alleles showing the most associated TCRs and HLA-C alleles the fewest.

The cohort consisted of 600 to 700 healthy bone marrow donors. All cohort members were sampled while nominally healthy, although unrecorded immune exposures were likely present. The donor was CMV seronegative and was included in the group of a few hundred seronegative cohort members. Each donor provided a peripheral blood sample, and peripheral blood mononuclear cells were used for TCR beta sequencing. The Qiagen DNeasy Blood Extraction Kit was used to extract genomic DNA from the blood cell samples. Library construction relied on the immunoSEQ multiplex PCR assay. The multiplex PCR relied on a mix of 60 forward primers for TCR Vbeta segments and 13 reverse primers for TCR Jbeta segments. A multiplex PCR assay on genomic DNA amplified the CDR3 region of rearranged TCR beta genes. The amplified TCR beta libraries were sequenced on the Illumina HiSeq System as 87-base-pair reads. Processing in the source paper ran as follows. In a later analysis, roughly 80 million unique TCR beta chains were counted across the 500 to 700 repertoires, and around 10 million of these chains were shared by at least two donors. Raw reads were error-corrected and collapsed into unique sequences with a nearest-neighbor algorithm that merged closely related sequences to remove PCR and sequencing errors. To assign V, D and J gene segments, CDR3 sequences were aligned to IMGT reference sequences. For a sequence to be retained, at least a six-nucleotide match to both a V gene segment and a J gene segment was required. Rearrangements were called productive when the CDR3 lacked stop codons and stayed in frame with V and J; all others were non-productive. Following IMGT convention, CDR3 was defined as the stretch from the second conserved V-encoded cysteine to the conserved J-encoded phenylalanine. In an earlier analysis of 500 to 650 of the donors, sequences lacking an unambiguous match to a single V gene segment were excluded. In an earlier analysis of approximately 590 of the donors, a V segment was called functional when productive rearrangements were above 56.7%, and segregating when the standard deviation between donors exceeded 5%. A statistical classification framework was built for diagnosing cytomegalovirus status from the catalog of TCR beta chain sequences. V and J gene assignment, in a later analysis, came from comparing TCR nucleotide sequences with IMGT/GENE-DB human TR gene sequences. A later analysis assigned CDR3 sequences and most-parsimonious VDJ recombination scenarios with the TCRdist pipeline. In a later analysis, each TCR beta chain was defined by its CDR3 amino acid sequence together with its V-gene family, and reads without a unique V-gene family were excluded. As a way to deal with suspected cross-contamination and a sequencing artifact, a later analysis dropped 450 to 700 nucleotide sequences that were highly shared and had low generation probability. For each public chain, a later analysis derived a clonal expansion index from normalized ranks of inferred template counts within each repertoire. In a later analysis, generation probabilities were computed using a VDJ recombination model fitted to out-of-frame rearrangements, and the results were checked against IGoR. In a later analysis, hypergeometric tests were used to score TCR-TCR, TCR-HLA and TCR-CMV co-occurrence, with a repertoire-size bias correction applied to TCR pairs. To estimate false discovery rates, a later analysis permuted the HLA or CMV assignments 20 times. A later analysis grouped co-occurring TCRs with DBSCAN, adding TCRdist sequence similarity when clustering within HLA-allele-positive subsets. For co-occurrence clustering, repertoires with fewer than 30,000 or more than 120,000 public chains were excluded, along with five repertoires with anomalous nucleotide sharing. The source is immuneACCESS, and TCRdb retained only in-frame sequences with V and J called. Part of the clones is not carried over; for the studies checked, unresolved V genes explain less than half of this, and the remainder is unexplained. V, J and clone size derive from that table, while D and trimming were established from the DNA sequence. The sample table contains approximately 130,000 clones; only one count was recorded for 75% of them. Approximately 3.1% of the sample is in the top ten clones.

This sequence uses TRBV9 and TRBJ2-5; 7 central nucleotides agree with TRBD2. The clonotype was recovered from a man aged 25 to 40 in good health and CMV-seronegative. The sequencing sample was made of PBMCs. The nucleotide sequence is TGTGCCAGCAGCCTCCGGGGGGAAGAGACCCAGTACTTC. This sequence encodes CASSLRGEETQYF.